This entry concerns a single T cell receptor beta chain. The data are from a study of OX40 agonist ivuxolimab in advanced cancers. Clones were read by immunoSEQ multiplex PCR, and TCRdb kept only the in-frame ones, dropping some. The top ten clones hold around an eighth of a sample with tens of thousands of clones, about 89% of them seen once. The CDR3 runs 12 residues. V was pared by 7 bases and J by 4 bases, with 11 bases between. From germline, CDR1 is LNHDA and CDR2 SQIVND (reference sequence). The chain carries TRBV19 and TRBJ2-7, with D possibly being TRBD1 (6 bases). Here the sequenced sample was CD4+ or CD8+ T cells sorted from blood, taken in a trial of the OX40 agonist ivuxolimab. The TCR sequence derives from an adult with an advanced solid tumor such as melanoma, head and neck, liver or kidney cancer. The CDR3 reads CASMDSVYEQYF. DNA of the CDR3: TGTGCCAGTATGGACAGTGTATACGAGCAGTACTTC.